Listed below are T cell receptor beta chains from one sample, sequenced in a study of T cells in tuberculosis. Measured with immunoSEQ multiplex PCR; TCRdb has only the in-frame clones, and not every one. This sample has tens of thousands of clones; over 75% occur once, and the top ten carry roughly 15%. The source material was PBMCs. Receptors were obtained from a donor aged 10-29 years with latent tuberculosis or without tuberculosis infection. CDR3s include the opening cysteine and the closing phenylalanine or tryptophan. D genes are given only for firm matches. The size entry is marked missing in some rows and otherwise reads once, few, many or a size class.

CDR3nt,CDR3aa,v_gene,abundance,len,j_gene,d_gene
TGTGCCAGTAGTCAGGGACTCCTTGAGCGGTTCTTC,CASSQGLLERFF,TRBV19,.,12,TRBJ2-1,.
TGCGCCAGCAGCCGGGGACTAGCGGGGGGGCGAAGGAACAATGAGCAGTTCTTC,CASSRGLAGGRRNNEQFF,TRBV4-1,.,18,TRBJ2-1,TRBD2
TGTGCCAGCAGTGGTAACAGGGCCGGCACCGGGGAGCTGTTTTTT,CASSGNRAGTGELFF,TRBV11-2,.,15,TRBJ2-2,.
TGTGCCAGTACCGTCCAGGGGTTGAACACTGAAGCTTTCTTT,CASTVQGLNTEAFF,TRBV2,.,14,TRBJ1-1,.
TGTGCCAGCACCCCCGGGGACAGGGGACATGGCTACACCTTC,CASTPGDRGHGYTF,TRBV6-1,.,14,TRBJ1-2,TRBD1
TGTGCCAGCAGCCAAGATGCGTTTAGGGGCGACTATGGCTACACCTTC,CASSQDAFRGDYGYTF,TRBV4-2,.,16,TRBJ1-2,.
TGCAGCACCAGAATCATGAACACTGAAGCTTTCTTT,CSTRIMNTEAFF,TRBV29-1,.,12,TRBJ1-1,.
TGTGCCAGTAGTATTGGGACAGGTAACTCCTACGAGCAGTACTTC,CASSIGTGNSYEQYF,TRBV19,.,15,TRBJ2-7,TRBD1
TGCGCCAGCAGCTCGGGGGACGGCTCACACGAGCAGTACTTC,CASSSGDGSHEQYF,TRBV5-1,.,14,TRBJ2-7,.
TGCGCCAGCAGCCGGACAACTTTGGGAGCGGGGACCCAGTACTTC,CASSRTTLGAGTQYF,TRBV4-1,.,15,TRBJ2-5,.
TGCGCCAGCAGCGCCTGGACAGGCACCTATGGCTACACCTTC,CASSAWTGTYGYTF,TRBV5-1,.,14,TRBJ1-2,TRBD1
TGTGCCAACGAAACACAGGGGCAGGAGCAGTTCTTC,CANETQGQEQFF,TRBV6-4,.,12,TRBJ2-1,TRBD1
TGTGCCAGTAGCGTTTCTCCTAATCAGCCCCAGCATTTT,CASSVSPNQPQHF,TRBV19,.,13,TRBJ1-5,.
TGCGCCAGCAGTGAGCCATCTAGGGGACACCACAATGAGCAGTTCTTC,CASSEPSRGHHNEQFF,TRBV10-2,.,16,TRBJ2-1,.
TGTGCCAGCAGTTCCGACAGGAATCAGCCCCAGCATTTT,CASSSDRNQPQHF,TRBV6-5,.,13,TRBJ1-5,.
TGTGCCAGCAGTGGGGGCTGGTCCTACGAGCAGTACTTC,CASSGGWSYEQYF,TRBV28,once,13,TRBJ2-7,.
TGTGCCAGCAGTGGCCGGGGGTTAGGCAATCAGCCCCAGCATTTT,CASSGRGLGNQPQHF,TRBV2,.,15,TRBJ1-5,.
TGCGCCAGCAGCACGACAGGGGGTAGTGGCTACACCTTC,CASSTTGGSGYTF,TRBV5-1,.,13,TRBJ1-2,TRBD1
TGTGCCAGCAGCGAGCCTCCCGGGACAACTTCCTACGAGCAGTACTTC,CASSEPPGTTSYEQYF,TRBV7-8,.,16,TRBJ2-7,.
TGTGCCAGCAGCTTATCCGGTGGGGCCAGGCTGAACACTGAAGCTTTCTTT,CASSLSGGARLNTEAFF,TRBV7-2,.,17,TRBJ1-1,.
TGTGCCAGCAGTGAACAGGACAACTCCTACGAGCAGTACTTC,CASSEQDNSYEQYF,TRBV25-1,.,14,TRBJ2-7,.
TGTGCCAGCGACCGGGTAGAGAAGCCCCAGCATTTT,CASDRVEKPQHF,TRBV5-8,once,12,TRBJ1-5,.
TGTGCCAGCAGCCTAGGACTGGAGTACGAGCAGTACTTC,CASSLGLEYEQYF,TRBV11-2,.,13,TRBJ2-7,.
TGCGCCAGCAGCCAAGGAGGAGCTGGAAACACCATATATTTT,CASSQGGAGNTIYF,TRBV4-3,.,14,TRBJ1-3,.
TGTGCCAGCAATCACTTTGGGGCGGCTGGAAACACCATATATTTT,CASNHFGAAGNTIYF,TRBV6-1,.,15,TRBJ1-3,.
TGTGCCAGCAGCCAAGGAATAAGGGGGCAAGCTTTCTTT,CASSQGIRGQAFF,TRBV14,.,13,TRBJ1-1,TRBD1
TGTGCCAGCAGCTTCGGCGGGGATTCCTACGAGCAGTACTTC,CASSFGGDSYEQYF,TRBV11-1,.,14,TRBJ2-7,.
TGCGCCAGCAGCGCCCCGACAGGGGATGAGCAGTTCTTC,CASSAPTGDEQFF,TRBV4-3,once,13,TRBJ2-1,TRBD1
TGCGCCAGCAGCCTCCCCCGGGGAGGTGGCAGCCCCTCCGGCGAGCAGTACTTC,CASSLPRGGGSPSGEQYF,TRBV5-1,once,18,TRBJ2-7,.
TGTGCCAGCAGCCAGCAGGGTTTCCCAAACACTGAAGCTTTCTTT,CASSQQGFPNTEAFF,TRBV14,.,15,TRBJ1-1,.
TGTGCCAGCAGTGATGGGACACTTAATAGCAATCAGCCCCAGCATTTT,CASSDGTLNSNQPQHF,TRBV2,.,16,TRBJ1-5,.
TGTGCCACCAGCAGAGGCGCAGGGGCAGGACAGCCCCAGCATTTT,CATSRGAGAGQPQHF,TRBV15,.,15,TRBJ1-5,.
TGTGCCAGCAGCGAAGGAGGATTCGGGGAAAAACTGTTTTTT,CASSEGGFGEKLFF,TRBV14,.,14,TRBJ1-4,.
TGTGCCAGCAGTGACCCAACCGGGACAGCTTCTTTT,CASSDPTGTASF,TRBV25-1,.,12,TRBJ1-1,TRBD1
TGTGCCAGCAGCGTAACAGGGGGCACTGAAGCTTTCTTT,CASSVTGGTEAFF,TRBV9,once,13,TRBJ1-1,TRBD1
TGTGCCGGGGAGGACTACAATGAGCAGTTCTTC,CAGEDYNEQFF,TRBV30,.,11,TRBJ2-1,.
TGTGCCAGCACCCCAAGCCCGGGTTACGATGGCTACACCTTC,CASTPSPGYDGYTF,TRBV28,.,14,TRBJ1-2,.
TGTGCCAGCAGTGGAGAAATCCAGACAGGGGAAAATGAAAAACTGTTTTTT,CASSGEIQTGENEKLFF,TRBV2,once,17,TRBJ1-4,TRBD1
TGTGCCTGGAGTCGACAGTTCAATCAGCCCCAGCATTTT,CAWSRQFNQPQHF,TRBV30,few,13,TRBJ1-5,.
TGTGCCAGCAGTGAGCAGGAACCTCACAATCAGCCCCAGCATTTT,CASSEQEPHNQPQHF,TRBV6-1,.,15,TRBJ1-5,.
TGCGCCAGCAGCCGCTACGGGGTCAGCACAGATACGCAGTATTTT,CASSRYGVSTDTQYF,TRBV4-1,.,15,TRBJ2-3,.
TGCGCCAGCACCCTCGGAGGTCCCAGAGGCACTGAAGCTTTCTTT,CASTLGGPRGTEAFF,TRBV4-1,.,15,TRBJ1-1,.
TGCGCCAGCCACCCAGCTCCAGGGCCGAACACTGAAGCTTTCTTT,CASHPAPGPNTEAFF,TRBV5-1,once,15,TRBJ1-1,.
TGTGCCAGCAGTTACCTCGCTAGCGAGAACACCGGGGAGCTGTTTTTT,CASSYLASENTGELFF,TRBV6-6,.,16,TRBJ2-2,.
TGTGCCAGCAGGACTAGCGGGGGGGTCTACGAGCAGTACTTC,CASRTSGGVYEQYF,TRBV6-5,few,14,TRBJ2-7,TRBD2
TGTGCCAGCAGGCCGGGGACTAGGGGTACGCAGTATTTT,CASRPGTRGTQYF,TRBV5-6,.,13,TRBJ2-3,TRBD2
TGTGCCACCTACGGGACAGGGAACACTGAAGCTTTCTTT,CATYGTGNTEAFF,TRBV27,.,13,TRBJ1-1,TRBD1
TGTGCCTGGAGTGTAACAGGGGGTACGGAAGCTTTCTTT,CAWSVTGGTEAFF,TRBV30,.,13,TRBJ1-1,TRBD1
TGTGCCAGCAGTTCCCTCCCCCGGGGGGTGAACACTGAAGCTTTCTTT,CASSSLPRGVNTEAFF,TRBV6-5,.,16,TRBJ1-1,.
TGTGCCAGCAGTTTCCAAGGGGCATTCGCCTACGAGCAGTACTTC,CASSFQGAFAYEQYF,TRBV27,.,15,TRBJ2-7,.
TGTGCCAGCAGCTTAGGACAGGGGGCGGATGGCTACACCTTC,CASSLGQGADGYTF,TRBV7-2,.,14,TRBJ1-2,TRBD1
TGTGCCAGTAGTGAGCTCAGGGTTTCCGAGCAGTACTTC,CASSELRVSEQYF,TRBV19,.,13,TRBJ2-7,.
TGTGCCACCAGTACTGAAGGTGGGGCGGGAAACACCATATATTTT,CATSTEGGAGNTIYF,TRBV15,.,15,TRBJ1-3,.